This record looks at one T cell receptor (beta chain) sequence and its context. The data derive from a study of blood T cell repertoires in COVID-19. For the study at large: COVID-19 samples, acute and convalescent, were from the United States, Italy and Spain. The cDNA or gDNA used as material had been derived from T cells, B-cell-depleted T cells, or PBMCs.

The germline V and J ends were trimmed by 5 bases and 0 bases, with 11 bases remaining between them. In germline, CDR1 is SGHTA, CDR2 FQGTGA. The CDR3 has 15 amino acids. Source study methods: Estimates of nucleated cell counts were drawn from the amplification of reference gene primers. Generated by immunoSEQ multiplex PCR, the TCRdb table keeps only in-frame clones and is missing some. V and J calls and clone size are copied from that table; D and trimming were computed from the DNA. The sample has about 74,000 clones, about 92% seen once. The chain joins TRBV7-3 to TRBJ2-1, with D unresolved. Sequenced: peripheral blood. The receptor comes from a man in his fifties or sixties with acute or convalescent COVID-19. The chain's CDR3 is CASSPIASSYNEQFF. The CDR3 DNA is TGTGCCAGCAGCCCCATAGCTAGCTCCTACAATGAGCAGTTCTTC.